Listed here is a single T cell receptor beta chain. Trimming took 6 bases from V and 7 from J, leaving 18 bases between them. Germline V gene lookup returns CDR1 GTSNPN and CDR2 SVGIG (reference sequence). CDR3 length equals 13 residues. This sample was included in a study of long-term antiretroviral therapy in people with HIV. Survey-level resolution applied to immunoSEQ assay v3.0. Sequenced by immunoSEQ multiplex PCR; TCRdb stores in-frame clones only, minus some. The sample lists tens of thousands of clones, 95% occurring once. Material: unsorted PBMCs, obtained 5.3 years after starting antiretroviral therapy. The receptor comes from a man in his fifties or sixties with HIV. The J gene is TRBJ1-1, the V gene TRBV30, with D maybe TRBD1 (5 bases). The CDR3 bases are TGTGCCTGTTGGATGGGGGGTGCTCTTGAAGCTTTCTTT. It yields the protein CACWMGGALEAFF.